The next 17 T cell receptor beta chains were all read from a single sample in a study of radiotherapy plus CTLA-4 blockade in lung cancer. Sequencing used immunoSEQ multiplex PCR; TCRdb keeps in-frame clones, though not all of them. The data contain some 120,000 clones, 81% of them singletons. Sequencing used peripheral blood, obtained from a patient treated with radiotherapy plus ipilimumab. The receptors were gathered from a human donor with non-small cell lung cancer that progressed on radiotherapy plus ipilimumab. Some clones in this sample may be carry-over from other donors' samples.

This clone was detected only a few times. The chain combines TRBV4-3 with TRBJ1-6, with 7 nucleotides matching TRBD1. The J segment lost 7 bases and the V segment lost 2 bases, leaving 5 bases of the junction unmatched. The CDR3 has 15 amino acids. CDR1 and CDR2 (germline): LGHNA, YSLEER. The CDR3 DNA reads as TGCGCCAGCAGCCAAACCCTGGACAGGAATTCACCCCTCCACTTT. It codes for CASSQTLDRNSPLHF.

The chain combines TRBV18 with TRBJ2-3, with 9 bases fitting TRBD1. The CDR3 is made up of 17 amino acids. The V segment lost 0 bases and the J segment 4 bases; nucleotides outside the gene matches: 8. Germline V gene lookup returns CDR1 KGHSH and CDR2 LQKENI. As DNA, the CDR3 is TGTGCCAGCTCACCACCGACCGGGACAGGGCATCCAGATACGCAGTATTTT. Protein product: CASSPPTGTGHPDTQYF. The whole variable domain, remainder taken from reference TRBV18 and TRBJ2-3, is NAGVMQNPRHLVRRRGQEARLRCSPMKGHSHVYWYRQLPEEGLKFMVYLQKENIIDESGMPKERFSAEFPKEGPSILRIQQVVRGDSAAYFCASSPPTGTGHPDTQYFGPGTRLTVL.

The rearrangement joins TRBV7-6 to TRBJ2-2; TRBD2 matches 7 bases. In germline, CDR1 is SGHVS, CDR2 FNYEAQ. With 1 base clipped from V and 4 bases from J, the junction kept 15 bases outside the gene matches. CDR3 length: 19 amino acids. The CDR3 nucleotides read TGTGCCAGCAGCTTAGTTCGTTTCGCCGTCGGGGAGGGCACCGGGGAGCTGTTTTTT. This sequence encodes CASSLVRFAVGEGTGELFF. Full variable domain (outside the CDR3, taken from reference TRBV7-6 and TRBJ2-2): GAGVSQSPRYKVTKRGQDVALRCDPISGHVSLYWYRQALGQGPEFLTYFNYEAQQDKSGLPNDRFSAERPEGSISTLTIQRTEQRDSAMYRCASSLVRFAVGEGTGELFFGEGSRLTVL.

The chain carries TRBV19 and TRBJ1-1; D is unclear. The germline CDR1 and CDR2 sequences are LNHDA and SQIVND (reference sequence). This CDR3 has 14 residues. Trimming cost V 6 bases and J 0 bases, with 11 bases left between them. The CDR3 here is CASRVWEVNTEAFF. Here the CDR3 DNA reads TGTGCCAGTAGGGTCTGGGAAGTGAACACTGAAGCTTTCTTT.

This chain links TRBV29-1 with TRBJ1-5, with D perhaps matching TRBD1 (6 bases). The CDR3 has 16 residues. Per germline, CDR1 SQVTM and CDR2 ANQGSEA. V was cut by 4 bases and J by 3 bases, with 19 bases left in between. In DNA form, the CDR3 reads TGCAGCGTTGTGCTGGGAGGGAGGGGGTACAATCAGCCCCAGCATTTT. Its protein is CSVVLGGRGYNQPQHF.

The chain uses TRBV28 and TRBJ1-2; possible D gene TRBD1, 6 bases. Between the trimmed V and J ends, which lost 3 bases and 5 bases, there was a span of 7 bases. The CDR3 has 12 amino acids. Germline assignment: CDR1 MDHEN and CDR2 SYDVKM. The CDR3: CASSLGAYGYTF. The DNA of the CDR3 is TGTGCCAGCAGTTTGGGGGCGTATGGCTACACCTTC.

The genes are TRBV5-6 and TRBJ2-7; a weak D match, TRBD1 (5 bases). There are 14 residues in the CDR3. V gave up 1 base and J gave up 1 base, with 9 bases separating them. CDR1 and CDR2 from the germline V gene are SGHDT and YYEEEE. This chain's CDR3 is CASSLQGLSYEQYF. CDR3 coding DNA: TGTGCCAGCAGCTTGCAGGGTTTATCCTACGAGCAGTACTTC.

This clone was recorded a few times. The chain carries TRBV7-3 and TRBJ2-2; D is unresolved. The CDR3 is 16 residues long. Per the germline V gene, CDR1 is SGHTA and CDR2 is FQGTGA. V lost 4 bases to trimming and J lost 0 bases, with 12 bases between them. The CDR3 nucleotides are TGTGCCAGCAGCTCATCCCTAGGATCGAACACCGGGGAGCTGTTTTTT. Its protein product is CASSSSLGSNTGELFF.

This chain joins TRBV18 and TRBJ2-7; TRBD2 matches at 11 bases. The CDR3 consists of 16 residues. The V segment lost 6 bases and the J segment 0 bases; nucleotides outside the gene matches: 7. Germline CDR1 reads KGHSH; CDR2 reads LQKENI. CDR3 sequence: CASSKLGLAASYEQYF. DNA of the CDR3: TGTGCCAGCTCCAAACTGGGACTAGCGGCCTCCTACGAGCAGTACTTC. Combining the CDR3 with reference TRBV18 and TRBJ2-7 gives the whole variable domain NAGVMQNPRHLVRRRGQEARLRCSPMKGHSHVYWYRQLPEEGLKFMVYLQKENIIDESGMPKERFSAEFPKEGPSILRIQQVVRGDSAAYFCASSKLGLAASYEQYFGPGTRLTVT.

J is TRBJ1-6 and V is TRBV28, with TRBD1 identical over 10 bases. The CDR3 runs 15 residues. The junction had 5 bases not matched to a gene; V was cut back by 5 bases and J by 7 bases. Germline V CDR1 and CDR2: MDHEN, SYDVKM. The DNA for the CDR3 is TGTGCCAGCAGTACTCCGGGACAGGGGAATTCACCCCTCCACTTT. The encoded protein is CASSTPGQGNSPLHF. Full variable domain (outside the CDR3, taken from reference TRBV28 and TRBJ1-6): DVKVTQSSRYLVKRTGEKVFLECVQDMDHENMFWYRQDPGLGLRLIYFSYDVKMKEKGDIPEGYSVSREKKERFSLILESASTNQTSMYLCASSTPGQGNSPLHFGNGTRLTVT.

This clone showed up just a few times. The CDR3, as DNA: TGTGCCAGCAGCAGGACTAGCGGGGATTACAATGAGCAGTTCTTC. It yields the protein CASSRTSGDYNEQFF. The V gene is TRBV7-2, the J gene TRBJ2-1, with TRBD2 matching 12 bases. The germline V gene encodes CDR1 SGHTA and CDR2 FQGNSA. There are 15 residues in the CDR3. V lost 5 bases to trimming and J lost 4 bases; unmatched junction nucleotides: 3.

The V and J genes are TRBV10-2 and TRBJ2-7; a weak D match, TRBD2 (5 bases). There are 17 residues in the CDR3. The V and J ends lost 0 bases and 3 bases respectively, with 18 bases between them. CDR1 WSHSY and CDR2 SAAADI come from the germline V gene. CDR3 loop: CASSESNRGSAFYEQYF. CDR3 in DNA: TGCGCCAGCAGTGAGTCGAATCGGGGATCAGCTTTCTACGAGCAGTACTTC.

The CDR3, as DNA: TGCGCCAGCAGCCAGGCTAAGGGGGCAGCCGAAAAACTGTTTTTT. Its translation: CASSQAKGAAEKLFF. The V gene is TRBV4-3, the J gene TRBJ1-4, with 7 nucleotides matching TRBD1. The V gene's germline CDR1 is LGHNA and CDR2 YSLEER. V shed 3 bases and J 8 bases; nucleotides not matched to a gene: 9. The length of the CDR3 is 15 residues.

This clone is termed medium-sized (0.01 to 0.1%). This chain links TRBV11-1 with TRBJ2-7, with no clear D. CDR3 length: 14 residues. Trimming removed 4 bases at V and 2 bases at J, with 12 bases between. Germline loops: CDR1 SGHAT, CDR2 FQDESV (reference sequence). The CDR3, as DNA: TGTGCCAGCAGCTCGGACGTCTGGGCCTACGAGCAGTACTTC. Residues: CASSSDVWAYEQYF.

The table lists this clone with a few counts. The J gene is TRBJ1-3, the V gene TRBV4-1, with D unresolved. With 0 bases removed from V and 0 bases from J, the gap between germline ends came to 6 bases. The CDR3 totals 15 residues. Germline CDR1 is MGHRA and CDR2 is YSYEKL. CDR3 nucleotide sequence: TGCGCCAGCAGCCAAGAAAGACCCTCTGGAAACACCATATATTTT. Translation gives CASSQERPSGNTIYF.

The chain couples TRBV28 to TRBJ2-7; 8 positions agree with TRBD1. Germline V gives CDR1 MDHEN, CDR2 SYDVKM. The V gene end was trimmed by 6 bases and the J gene end by 5 bases; junction bases not matched to a gene: 6. CDR3 length equals 13 residues. CDR3 in amino acids: CASSLTGVHEQYF. The CDR3 DNA reads TGTGCCAGCAGCCTGACAGGGGTCCACGAGCAGTACTTC.

This clone has just a few counts. This chain connects TRBV19 to TRBJ2-5, with TRBD2 identical over 12 bases. With 0 bases clipped from V and 4 bases from J, the junction kept 6 bases outside the gene matches. The germline V gene has CDR1 LNHDA and CDR2 SQIVND (reference sequence). The CDR3 spans 17 residues. The CDR3 protein is CASSIDGPSGGAETQYF. In DNA, the CDR3 is TGTGCCAGTAGTATAGATGGCCCTAGCGGGGGGGCAGAGACCCAGTACTTC.